This is a list of T cell receptor beta chains from one sample in a study of control samples from healthy donors and cancer patients. Sequencing used immunoSEQ multiplex PCR; TCRdb keeps in-frame clones, though not all of them. The table shows some 120,000 clones, with approximately 93% occurring only once. Sequenced: blood. The source of these receptors is a man aged 25-45 years in good health. Each CDR3 is given with its conserved first and last residue. The D gene is left open where the match is weak. Only some rows state a clone size, as once, few, many or a class for expanded clones.

>TRBD1|.|TRBJ1-6|TRBV11-2
TGTGCCAGCAGCTTAGAACAGGGGGGTTCACCCCTCCACTTT
CASSLEQGGSPLHF
>.|.|TRBJ2-5|TRBV7-9
TGTGCCAGCAGCTCCGAGGGGGAGGAGACCCAGTACTTC
CASSSEGEETQYF
>.|.|TRBJ2-7|TRBV6-1
TGTGCCAGCAGTGAAGCCCCTCGGGACGAGCAGTACTTC
CASSEAPRDEQYF
>.|.|TRBJ1-6|TRBV9
TGTGCCAGCAGCGACTCCGGGAGTCTTCATTCACCCCTCCACTTT
CASSDSGSLHSPLHF
>.|.|TRBJ2-7|TRBV6-5
TGTGCCAGCAGTTACTCGACCCCGCCCGAGAGCTACGAGCAGTACTTC
CASSYSTPPESYEQYF
>TRBD1|.|TRBJ2-7|TRBV28
TGTGCCACCAAACGGCCGGACAGGGTGGTCCACGAGCAGTACTTC
CATKRPDRVVHEQYF
>TRBD1|.|TRBJ2-5|TRBV7-9
TGTGCCAGCAGCTTAGCAGGGACAGGGGTACGGGAGACCCAGTACTTC
CASSLAGTGVRETQYF
>.|few|TRBJ1-5|TRBV6-5
TGTGCCAGCAGGGCCCGCAATCAGCCCCAGCATTTT
CASRARNQPQHF
>TRBD2|once|TRBJ2-1|TRBV7-6
TGTGCCAGCAGCTCCCTCGGACTAGCGGGGGGGCTACATAGGATTGAGCAGTTCTTC
CASSSLGLAGGLHRIEQFF
>TRBD1|once|TRBJ1-2|TRBV18
TGTGCCAGCTCACCGGGACAGGGGGCCGGTGGCTACACCTTC
CASSPGQGAGGYTF
>TRBD1|.|TRBJ2-7|TRBV28
TGTGCCAGCAGTACGGGACAGGGGGCCTACGAGCAGTACTTC
CASSTGQGAYEQYF
>.|.|TRBJ1-2|TRBV12-3/TRBV12-4
TGTGCCACCAGGGGAGTAGAGGGTGGCTACACCTTC
CATRGVEGGYTF
>.|.|TRBJ1-5|TRBV14
TGTGCCAGCAGCCAAGGAGGGCGCGGTCAGCCCCAGCATTTT
CASSQGGRGQPQHF
>TRBD1|.|TRBJ1-1|TRBV27
TGTGCCAGCAGTTTAAGGGGGCGAGCGAACACTGAAGCTTTCTTT
CASSLRGRANTEAFF
>.|.|TRBJ1-1|TRBV9
TGTGCCAGCACCCAAGGGGGGTCGGACACTGAAGCTTTCTTT
CASTQGGSDTEAFF
>TRBD1|.|TRBJ1-2|TRBV5-8
TGTGCCAGCAGCCGATTCGCCGGGACAGGGGGTCCCAACTATGGCTACACCTTC
CASSRFAGTGGPNYGYTF
>.|.|TRBJ1-1|TRBV11-2
TGTGCCAGCAGCGTACAGCCCCCGAACACTGAAGCTTTCTTT
CASSVQPPNTEAFF
>.|.|TRBJ2-1|TRBV5-4
TGTGCCAGCAGCCCTACCGACAGCTACAATGAGCAGTTCTTC
CASSPTDSYNEQFF
>.|.|TRBJ1-4|TRBV9
TGTGCCAGCAGCGTAGACTCTCGTCCCGCTAATGAAAAACTGTTTTTT
CASSVDSRPANEKLFF
>TRBD1|.|TRBJ1-1|TRBV9
TGTGCCAGCAGCGTAGGGGACAGGGGATCGCACACTGAAGCTTTCTTT
CASSVGDRGSHTEAFF
>TRBD1|.|TRBJ1-2|TRBV2
TGTGCCAGCAGTGGGACAGGGAGTGGCTACACCTTC
CASSGTGSGYTF
>TRBD1|.|TRBJ1-2|TRBV11-2
TGTGCCAGCAGCAAGCGGACAGGGGCGGGGGCATATGGCTACACCTTC
CASSKRTGAGAYGYTF
>.|.|TRBJ2-1|TRBV6-4
TGTGCCAGCAGTGATGAGGGACCTGGGGGCAATGAGCAGTTCTTC
CASSDEGPGGNEQFF
>.|.|TRBJ1-5|TRBV28
TGTGCCAGCAGTGTGGGCCGAAACCATCAGCCCCAGCATTTT
CASSVGRNHQPQHF
>.|.|TRBJ1-2|TRBV28
TGTGCCAGCAGTTTCCTGTTCCCGAACTATGGCTACACCTTC
CASSFLFPNYGYTF
>.|.|TRBJ2-1|TRBV5-4
TGTGCCAGCAGCTCCGTTTTGGGGAATGAGCAGTTCTTC
CASSSVLGNEQFF
>.|.|TRBJ1-1|TRBV27
TGTGCCAGCAGTTTATGGGGGCCGAACACTGAAGCTTTCTTT
CASSLWGPNTEAFF
>TRBD1|.|TRBJ1-2|TRBV6-4
TGTGCCAGCAGGCGGACAGGGGGCGACTATGGCTACACCTTC
CASRRTGGDYGYTF
>.|.|TRBJ1-1|TRBV2
TGTGCCAGCAGTGAGTTGGAGGGGACTGAAGCTTTCTTT
CASSELEGTEAFF
>.|.|TRBJ1-1|TRBV24-1
TGTGCCACCAGTGATAACAGGGCGGGAACTGAAGCTTTCTTT
CATSDNRAGTEAFF
>.|.|TRBJ1-3|TRBV6-4
TGTGCCAGCAGTGACAGGGAAGGTGGAAACACCATATATTTT
CASSDREGGNTIYF
>TRBD1|.|TRBJ2-3|TRBV7-9
TGTGCCAGCAGCCCCGGACAGGGCACAGATACGCAGTATTTT
CASSPGQGTDTQYF
>TRBD1|once|TRBJ2-1|TRBV18
TGTGCCAGCTCACCACGTCAGGGGGCGGGAAATGAGCAGTTCTTC
CASSPRQGAGNEQFF
>TRBD2|.|TRBJ2-3|TRBV5-4
TGTGCCAGCAGCTTGGATGGGGGGGGCACAGATACGCAGTATTTT
CASSLDGGGTDTQYF
>.|.|TRBJ2-1|TRBV5-4
TGTGCCAGCAGCCCCGGGGGGCGGCCCTACAATGAGCAGTTCTTC
CASSPGGRPYNEQFF
>.|few|TRBJ2-7|TRBV9
TGTGCCAGCAGCTCTCCCAGGGGAGGGTACGAGCAGTACTTC
CASSSPRGGYEQYF
>TRBD1|.|TRBJ1-2|TRBV9
TGTGCCAGCAGCCCCCGAGATGGGACAGGGCCTTTTAATGGCTACACCTTC
CASSPRDGTGPFNGYTF
>.|.|TRBJ1-6|TRBV7-9
TGTGCCAGCAGCTCTGGTTCACCCCTCCACTTT
CASSSGSPLHF
>TRBD1|.|TRBJ2-5|TRBV24-1
TGTGCCACCAGTGACCTGGACAGGGCCGGATGGGAGACCCAGTACTTC
CATSDLDRAGWETQYF
>TRBD1|.|TRBJ1-5|TRBV29-1
TGCAGCGTTGCAACAACAGGGGCTAATCAGCCCCAGCATTTT
CSVATTGANQPQHF
>.|.|TRBJ1-2|TRBV24-1
TGTGCCACCAGTGAGACAGGATTATATGGCTACACCTTC
CATSETGLYGYTF
>.|.|TRBJ1-6|TRBV19
TGTGCCAGTAGTAACGGAGGACCCCTCCACTTT
CASSNGGPLHF
>.|.|TRBJ2-7|TRBV5-6
TGTGCCAGCAGCTTGGATAGGGGACCCTCCTACGAGCAGTACTTC
CASSLDRGPSYEQYF
>.|.|TRBJ1-1|TRBV12-3/TRBV12-4
TGTGCCAGCAGTTATGATCAGGGTGAAGCTTTCTTT
CASSYDQGEAFF
>.|.|TRBJ2-3|TRBV27
TGTGCCAGCAGGGGGTTGGGGTTAACAGATACGCAGTATTTT
CASRGLGLTDTQYF
>.|.|TRBJ1-3|TRBV7-8
TGTGCCAGCAGCTTAAAAGGAAACACCATATATTTT
CASSLKGNTIYF
>.|.|TRBJ1-2|TRBV5-1
TGCGCCAGCAGCTTTGGGGGGGCGGCTAACTATGGCTACACCTTC
CASSFGGAANYGYTF
>.|.|TRBJ1-2|TRBV28
TGTGCCAGCAGCCCCGGGGGCACGACCAACTATGGCTACACCTTC
CASSPGGTTNYGYTF
>.|.|TRBJ1-2|TRBV4-1
TGCGCCAGCAGCCAAGGCGGGCCAGATCCTAACTATGGCTACACCTTC
CASSQGGPDPNYGYTF
>.|.|TRBJ1-3|TRBV14
TGTGCCAGCAGCCAAGTTGGGGGTCCGTTATCTGGAAACACCATATATTTT
CASSQVGGPLSGNTIYF